This T cell receptor (beta chain) was identified during a study of T-cell reconstitution after alpha-beta-depleted transplantation in children. This clonotype was found a few times. The antigen remains undetermined. V lost 5 bases and J 2 bases, leaving 16 bases between the germline ends. CDR1 and CDR2 (germline): LGHDT, YNNKEL (reference sequence). This CDR3 is built from 16 residues. The TCRbeta library incorporated unique molecular identifiers. TCRdb reprocessed the PCR reads with MiXCR, giving one entry per CDR3 protein. The data contain about 980,000 distinct CDR3 sequences, around 30% of them singletons. General observations from the study: Roughly two months post-transplant, alpha-beta T cells reportedly originated from several hundred graft clones that had expanded. The high TCRbeta diversity at day 60 in some patients came from surviving recipient T cells and thymic progenitors. Once a year had passed after transplant, T-cell counts and diversity came mostly from newly produced T cells.

Source: PBMCs, mostly from graft donor cells, taken 360 days after TCRalphabeta/CD19-depleted stem cell transplant. This sequence was found in a boy younger than two who had a stem cell transplant for SCID, so the T cells may come from the graft donor. The chain employs TRBV3-1 and TRBJ2-1, with D maybe TRBD2 (6 bases). The CDR3 sequence is CASSSLRGIPYNEQFF. DNA for the CDR3: TGTGCCAGCAGCTCCCTTCGGGGGATTCCCTACAATGAGCAGTTCTTC.